This paragraph reports one T cell receptor beta chain. This sample stems from a study of blood T cell repertoires in COVID-19. Study-level information: T cells, B-cell-depleted T cells, or PBMCs provided the cDNA or gDNA that served as material.

Participants were aged roughly 18 to 90 years from more than 20 US areas. Cohorts were determined from participant-reported clinical history. TCRdb's table, derived via immunoSEQ multiplex PCR, lists solely in-frame clones and lacks some. The sample consists of about 320,000 clones, roughly nine tenths of them appearing once. Sequenced sample: PBMCs or T cells enriched from blood (not recorded which). The clonotype was recovered from a man between 60 and 70 years old who had recovered from COVID-19.

This chain's CDR3 is CASSSAGVETQYF. The CDR3 bases are TGTGCCAGCAGTTCAGCGGGAGTGGAGACCCAGTACTTC. The chain is built from TRBV12-3 or TRBV12-4 and TRBJ2-5; 8 nucleotides match TRBD2. The J segment lost 5 bases and the V segment lost 4 bases, leaving 3 bases of the junction unmatched. The CDR3 sequence is 13 residues long.